Each of the 16 T cell receptor beta chains below was sequenced from the same sample in a study of metastatic and nonmetastatic thyroid tumors. Patients had received no treatment of any kind before thyroid surgery. TCRdb re-analyzed the PCR reads using MiXCR. The sample holds a few thousand clones; about 35% are singletons and the top ten take 23%. The sequenced sample consisted of adjacent normal tissue. All receptors come from a female donor with papillary thyroid cancer or a benign thyroid nodule (not recorded which). Some clones in this sample may be carry-over from other donors' samples.

The chain carries TRBV7-9 and TRBJ2-7; D gene uncertain. V was clipped by 5 bases and J by 4 bases, with 12 bases between them. In germline, CDR1 is SEHNR, CDR2 FQNEAQ (reference sequence). The CDR3 has 13 residues. The CDR3 loop is CASSVGTDYEQYF. CDR3 in DNA: TGTGCCAGCAGCGTCGGAACCGATTACGAGCAGTACTTC.

The chain links TRBV9 to TRBJ2-1, with D maybe TRBD1 (6 bases). Trimming stripped 0 bases from V and 6 bases from J, with 13 bases between. CDR3 length: 15 amino acids. Germline CDR1 is SGDLS and CDR2 is YYNGEE. For the CDR3, the DNA is TGTGCCAGCAGCGTAGCAGGGGCTGGGGGCAATGAGCAGTTCTTC. Translating gives CASSVAGAGGNEQFF.

The chain has TRBV6-2 or TRBV6-3 and TRBJ2-1, with TRBD2 matching over 10 bases. Germline assignment: CDR1 MNHEY and CDR2 SVGEGT. Germline trimming cut 2 bases from V and 0 bases from J; bases unmatched to any gene: 4. CDR3 length: 17 amino acids. Here the CDR3 reads CASSYLAGAASYNEQFF. CDR3 nucleotides: TGTGCCAGCAGTTACCTAGCGGGGGCCGCCTCCTACAATGAGCAGTTCTTC.

The chain links TRBV7-8 to TRBJ2-5; a possible D gene is TRBD1 (5 bases). Per germline, CDR1 SGHVS and CDR2 FQNEAQ. The CDR3 runs 13 residues. Trimming left V 1 base short and J 4 bases short, with 7 bases between. CDR3 in DNA: TGTGCCAGCAGCTTAGTCCAGGGAGAGACCCAGTACTTC. Protein product: CASSLVQGETQYF.

This chain uses TRBV7-2 with TRBJ2-1, with 10 nucleotides matching TRBD2. This CDR3 has 15 amino acids. The junction had 7 bases not matched to a gene; V was cut back by 6 bases and J by 5 bases. CDR1 is SGHTA and CDR2 is FQGNSA in the germline V gene. CDR3 sequence: CASRSAGGPDNEQFF. The CDR3 DNA is TGTGCCAGCAGGTCAGCGGGAGGGCCGGACAATGAGCAGTTCTTC.

As DNA, the CDR3 is TGCGCCAGCAGCGTGGGACTGGGCAATGAGCAGTTCTTC. Protein: CASSVGLGNEQFF. The chain employs TRBV5-1 and TRBJ2-1; the D gene is possibly TRBD2 (6 bases). Trimming cost V 4 bases and J 6 bases, with 11 bases left between them. The CDR3 is made up of 13 amino acids. Germline V gene data show CDR1 as SGHRS and CDR2 as YFSETQ.

Worth noting for this clone: An end of the junction differs from the germline gene, which may be a read error. The V gene is TRBV6-5, the J gene TRBJ2-6; either TRBD1 or TRBD2 may fit D (5 bases each). The CDR3 length is 17 residues. Per germline, CDR1 MNHEY and CDR2 SVGAGI. The CDR3: CASSWDGESSGANFLTF. As DNA, the CDR3 is TGTGCCAGCAGTTGGGACGGAGAGAGCTCTGGGGCCAACTTCCTGACTTTC.

This clone has just a few counts. The CDR3, as DNA: TGTGCCAGCAGTTACGCCGGGACTAGGAACAATGAGCAGTTCTTC. Translation gives CASSYAGTRNNEQFF. V is TRBV6-2 or TRBV6-3 and J is TRBJ2-1; 8 bases fit TRBD2. The germline V gene encodes CDR1 MNHEY and CDR2 SVGEGT. The CDR3 consists of 15 residues. Trimming took 2 bases from V and 5 from J; bases not matched to a gene: 5.

This rearrangement joins TRBV28 to TRBJ2-1, with 11 nucleotides matching TRBD1. After removal of 4 bases from V and 9 bases from J, the junction contained 11 bases not matched to a gene. This CDR3 contains 16 residues. The germline CDR1 and CDR2 sequences are MDHEN and SYDVKM. This CDR3 reads CASSSSPGQGVAEQFF. The CDR3 bases are TGTGCCAGCAGTTCCTCACCGGGACAGGGGGTAGCTGAGCAGTTCTTC.

Sample share makes this clone medium-sized. This chain joins TRBV13 and TRBJ1-1; a weak D match, TRBD1 (5 bases). The CDR3 contains 17 residues. Germline V gene sequence: CDR1 PRHDT, CDR2 FYEKMQ (reference sequence). V lost 5 bases and J lost 1, with 20 bases in between. This CDR3 is CASSLVGGRLGNTEAFF. CDR3 coding DNA: TGTGCCAGCAGCCTAGTCGGGGGGAGGTTGGGGAACACTGAAGCTTTCTTT.

Only a few counts were recorded for this clone. This chain connects TRBV2 to TRBJ1-2; 11 nucleotides line up with TRBD1. This CDR3 is built from 15 residues. V dropped 7 bases and J dropped 4; count of bases not matched to a gene: 8. The germline V gene encodes CDR1 SNHLY and CDR2 FYNNEI. CDR3 in DNA: TGTGCCAGCACCGGACAGGGGGCGCGAAGCTATGGCTACACCTTC. It specifies CASTGQGARSYGYTF.

The gene calls are TRBV3-1 and TRBJ2-7; TRBD1 matches at 9 bases. This CDR3 is 19 amino acids long. With V trimmed by 1 base and J by 2 bases, 15 bases remained unmatched. Germline-derived CDR1 and CDR2 are LGHDT and YNNKEL (reference sequence). The CDR3 DNA reads as TGTGCCAGCAGCCAAGGAAAAAGGACAGGGGTACTACAGGCCTACGAGCAGTACTTC. Protein: CASSQGKRTGVLQAYEQYF.

The chain employs TRBV27 and TRBJ1-2; perhaps TRBD1 as D (5 bases). The CDR3 runs to 15 residues. Trimming removed 5 bases from V and 8 bases from J, with 21 bases in between. Germline V CDR1 and CDR2: MNHEY, SMNVEV (reference sequence). Written as DNA, the CDR3 is TGTGCCAGCAGTCCCGCCATCAGGGATCATCGGGGCTACACCTTC. It specifies CASSPAIRDHRGYTF.

The rearrangement uses TRBV6-1 and TRBJ2-7; tentatively, D is TRBD1 (5 bases). V gave up 8 bases and J gave up 4 bases, with 18 bases separating them. The germline V gene encodes CDR1 MNHNS and CDR2 SASEGT. There are 14 residues in the CDR3. In DNA, the CDR3 is TGTGCCAGCCATCCTTCAGGACAAGGTTACGAGCAGTACTTC. It encodes CASHPSGQGYEQYF.

The chain has TRBV6-2 or TRBV6-3 and TRBJ2-6; D remains ambiguous. Germline-derived CDR1 and CDR2 are MNHEY and SVGEGT. This CDR3 comprises 14 residues. Trimming removed 4 bases at V and 1 base at J, with 5 bases between. DNA for the CDR3: TGTGCCAGCAGTTTGGCGTCTGGGGCCAACGTCCTGACTTTC. It encodes CASSLASGANVLTF.

The chain employs TRBV7-2 and TRBJ2-1; D remains unclear. Trimming stripped 3 bases from V and 5 bases from J, with 14 bases between. The CDR3 sequence is 15 residues long. The germline CDR1 and CDR2 sequences are SGHTA and FQGNSA. In nucleotides, the CDR3 is TGTGCCAGCAGCTTGAGCAAGGTTGAGAACAATGAGCAGTTCTTC. The encoded protein is CASSLSKVENNEQFF.